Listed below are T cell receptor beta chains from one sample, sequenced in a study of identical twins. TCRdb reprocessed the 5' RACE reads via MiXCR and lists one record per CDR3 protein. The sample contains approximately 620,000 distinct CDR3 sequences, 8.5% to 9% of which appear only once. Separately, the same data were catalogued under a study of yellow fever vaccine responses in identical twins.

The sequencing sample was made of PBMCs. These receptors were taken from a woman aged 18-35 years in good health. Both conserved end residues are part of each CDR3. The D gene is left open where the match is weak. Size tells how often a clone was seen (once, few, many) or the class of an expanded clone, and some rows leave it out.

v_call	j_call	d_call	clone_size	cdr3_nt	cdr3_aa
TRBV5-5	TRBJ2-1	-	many	TGTGCCAGCAGCGAAGGGCTAGCGCCACCGAGGAATGAGCAGTTCTTC	CASSEGLAPPRNEQFF
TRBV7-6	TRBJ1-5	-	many	TGTGCCAGCAGCTTAACGGGCAGTAGCAATCAGCCCCAGCATTTT	CASSLTGSSNQPQHF
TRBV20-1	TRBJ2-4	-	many	TGCAGTGCTAGTCCCACCAATACAAAAAACATTCAGTACTTC	CSASPTNTKNIQYF
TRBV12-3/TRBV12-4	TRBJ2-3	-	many	TGTGCCAGCAGTTTAATTGGGGGCCTGAGCACAGATACGCAGTATTTT	CASSLIGGLSTDTQYF
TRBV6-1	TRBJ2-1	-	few	TGTGCCAGCGGCGGGGACAGCATTTCCAATGAGCAGTTCTTC	CASGGDSISNEQFF
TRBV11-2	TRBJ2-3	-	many	TGTGCCAGCAGCTTAGATCCCGCCAGGACAGATACGCAGTATTTT	CASSLDPARTDTQYF
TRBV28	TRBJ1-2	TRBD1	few	TGTGCCAGCAGTACCCCGGGACAGGGACCATATGGCTACACCTTC	CASSTPGQGPYGYTF
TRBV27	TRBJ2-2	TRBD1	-	TGTGCCACCTCACCGATATTTTCCGGGACAGGAAGGACCGGGGAGCTGTTTTTT	CATSPIFSGTGRTGELFF
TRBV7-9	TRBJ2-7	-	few	TGTGCCAGCAGCCCCGGGGTGGGGGGAGATGAGCAGTACTTC	CASSPGVGGDEQYF
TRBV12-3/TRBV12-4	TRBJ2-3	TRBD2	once	TGTGCCAGCAGTTTAGCCCCTGGACTAGCGGGAGGTACAGATACGCAGTATTTT	CASSLAPGLAGGTDTQYF
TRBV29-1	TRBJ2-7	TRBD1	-	TGCAGCGTTGACGGTGGCGACAGGGTGGAGTACTTC	CSVDGGDRVEYF
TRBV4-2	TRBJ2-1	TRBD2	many	TGTGCCAGCAGCCAAGATCTGGAGCGGGGTGTCTACAATGAGCAGTTCTTC	CASSQDLERGVYNEQFF
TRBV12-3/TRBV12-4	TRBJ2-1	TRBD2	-	TGTGCCAGCAAACTCGCTAGCGGGACTTCCCGGGGATACAATGAGCAGTTCTTC	CASKLASGTSRGYNEQFF
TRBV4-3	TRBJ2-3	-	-	TGCGCCAGCAGCCAAGATCCGGGAGCAGGGCGGGATACGCAGTATTTT	CASSQDPGAGRDTQYF
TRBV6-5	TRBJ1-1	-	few	TGTGCCAGCAGCACACTGGACCGTAAAGCTTTCTTT	CASSTLDRKAFF
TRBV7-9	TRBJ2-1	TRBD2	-	TGTGCCAGCAGCAGAAGAGGACTAGCGGTCTACAATGAGCAGTTCTTC	CASSRRGLAVYNEQFF
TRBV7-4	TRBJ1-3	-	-	TGTGCCAGCACCCATGGGGGGCCTGGAAACACCATATATTTT	CASTHGGPGNTIYF
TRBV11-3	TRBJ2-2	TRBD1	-	TGTGCCAGCAGCTTGTACAGGGGGAACACCGGGGAGCTGTTTTTT	CASSLYRGNTGELFF
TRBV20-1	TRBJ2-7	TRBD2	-	TGCAGTGCCACCGGACTAGCGGGCTACGAGCAGTACTTC	CSATGLAGYEQYF
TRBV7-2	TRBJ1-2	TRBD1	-	TGTGCCAGCAGCTCGGGACAGGGGGCGTGGAGAGACTATGGCTACACCTTC	CASSSGQGAWRDYGYTF
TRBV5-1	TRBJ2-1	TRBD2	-	TGCGCCAGCAGCACGAGCGGGAGGGCCCCAGATGAGCAGTTCTTC	CASSTSGRAPDEQFF
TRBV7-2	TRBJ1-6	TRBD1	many	TGTGCCAGCAGCCGAACCGGGACAGGGGGCGACGGGTCACCCCTCCACTTT	CASSRTGTGGDGSPLHF
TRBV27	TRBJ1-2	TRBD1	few	TGTGCCAGCAGTTTCCTGGGACAGCCAAATGGCTACACCTTC	CASSFLGQPNGYTF
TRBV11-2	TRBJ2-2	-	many	TGTGCCAGCAGCTCGAGAACCGGGACGGCCTTCGCGAACACCGGGGAGCTGTTTTTT	CASSSRTGTAFANTGELFF
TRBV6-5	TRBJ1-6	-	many	TGTGCCAGCAGTTACTCCAGGCCCCCCTATTCACCCCTCCACTTT	CASSYSRPPYSPLHF
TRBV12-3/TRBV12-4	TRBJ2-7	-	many	TGTGCCAGCAGTCCACCGGAGATTTCTGCGGCCTACGAGCAGTACTTC	CASSPPEISAAYEQYF
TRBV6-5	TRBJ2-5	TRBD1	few	TGTGCCAGCAGTTACTCACAGGGGGCAGAGACCCAGTACTTC	CASSYSQGAETQYF
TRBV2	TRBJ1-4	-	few	TGTGCCAGCAGAGAAATACTAGAAAAACTGTTTTTT	CASREILEKLFF
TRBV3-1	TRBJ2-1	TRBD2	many	TGTGCCAGCAGCCTTAGCGGGGGTGACAATGAGCAGTTCTTC	CASSLSGGDNEQFF
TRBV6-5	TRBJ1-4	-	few	TGTGCCAGCAGTTACGCGGGAATTAATGAAAAACTGTTTTTT	CASSYAGINEKLFF
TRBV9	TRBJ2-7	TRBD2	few	TGTGCCAGCTCCTGGACTAGCGGGGGTGAGCAGTACTTC	CASSWTSGGEQYF
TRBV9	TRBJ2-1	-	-	TGTGCCAGCAGCCCCCATACCGCCGTTTCTTACAATGAGCAGTTCTTC	CASSPHTAVSYNEQFF
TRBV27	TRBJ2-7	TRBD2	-	TGTGCCAGCAGTTTAAGACTAGCGGCCTCCTACGAGCAGTACTTC	CASSLRLAASYEQYF
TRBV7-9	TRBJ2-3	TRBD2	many	TGTGCCAGCAGCTTTACTAGCGGGAGCACAGATACGCAGTATTTT	CASSFTSGSTDTQYF
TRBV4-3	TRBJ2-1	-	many	TGCGCCAGCAGCCAAGATCAGGGCGGACGAGGCCCGTTCTTC	CASSQDQGGRGPFF
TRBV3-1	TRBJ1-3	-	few	TGTGCCAGCAGCCTACTAGGGACTTCCTCTGGAAACACCATATATTTT	CASSLLGTSSGNTIYF
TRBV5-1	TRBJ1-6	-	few	TGCGCCAGCAGCTTGGAGGGGTCTTCCCCCAATAATTCACCCCTCCACTTT	CASSLEGSSPNNSPLHF